This T cell receptor beta chain was sequenced in a study of cytomegalovirus exposure and HLA in healthy donors. Study background: Unique TCRs from HLA-typed donors, some 85 million of them, were held in an early data release.

CDR3 size: 16 residues. CDR1 and CDR2 from the germline V gene are KGHSH and LQKENI. V gave up 0 bases and J gave up 5 bases; unmatched junction bases: 6. Primers for the PCR totalled 60 Vbeta and 13 Jbeta. Clones were sequenced by immunoSEQ multiplex PCR, and TCRdb holds only the in-frame ones, with some missing. This sample's clone table lists about 140,000 clones. The source material was PBMCs. The chain uses TRBV18 and TRBJ2-5; 10 nucleotides align to TRBD1. This TCR was sampled from a woman between 18 and 29 years old in good health and CMV-seronegative. CDR3 region: CASSPPGQGHRETQYF. The CDR3 region has the DNA TGTGCCAGCTCACCACCGGGACAGGGGCACCGGGAGACCCAGTACTTC.